The T cell receptor (beta chain) described here comes from a study of cytomegalovirus exposure and HLA in healthy donors. Study-wide background: The approximately 710 first-cohort repertoires and the 100 to 150 validation repertoires shared the same platform, a later analysis reported.

Assay used: immunoSEQ multiplex PCR; TCRdb lists only in-frame clones, some missing. The data show roughly 330,000 clones, 75% to 90% seen once. The CDR3 is 14 amino acids. The ends were cut back, 1 base at V and 5 bases at J, with 11 bases in the middle. CDR1 is SEHNR and CDR2 is FQNEAQ in the germline V gene (reference sequence). The V and J genes are TRBV7-9 and TRBJ2-5; no definite D call. Sample: PBMCs. The TCR sequence derives from a woman in her twenties or thirties in good health and CMV-seropositive. The CDR3 is CASSLVLSSETQYF. The CDR3 nucleotides are TGTGCCAGCAGCTTAGTATTGTCGAGCGAGACCCAGTACTTC.